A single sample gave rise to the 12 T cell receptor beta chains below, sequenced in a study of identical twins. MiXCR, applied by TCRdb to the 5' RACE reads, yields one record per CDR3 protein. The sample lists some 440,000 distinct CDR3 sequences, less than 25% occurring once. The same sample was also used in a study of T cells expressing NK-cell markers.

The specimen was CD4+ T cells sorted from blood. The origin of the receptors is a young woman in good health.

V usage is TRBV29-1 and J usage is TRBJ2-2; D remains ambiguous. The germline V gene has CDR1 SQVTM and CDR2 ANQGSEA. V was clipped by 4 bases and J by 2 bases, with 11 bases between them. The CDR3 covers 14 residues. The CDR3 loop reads CSVATILNTGELFF. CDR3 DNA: TGCAGCGTTGCAACCATCCTAAACACCGGGGAGCTGTTTTTT.

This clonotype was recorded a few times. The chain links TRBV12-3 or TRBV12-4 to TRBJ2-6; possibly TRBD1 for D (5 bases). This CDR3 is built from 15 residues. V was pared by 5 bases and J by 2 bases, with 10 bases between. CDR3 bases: TGTGCCAGCAGTCCGACAGTGACTGGGGCCAACGTCCTGACTTTC. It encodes CASSPTVTGANVLTF.

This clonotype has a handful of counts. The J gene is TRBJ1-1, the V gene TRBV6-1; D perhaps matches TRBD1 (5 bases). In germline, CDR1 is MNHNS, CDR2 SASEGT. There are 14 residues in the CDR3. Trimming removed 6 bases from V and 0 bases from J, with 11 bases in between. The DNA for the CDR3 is TGTGCCAGCAGGCAGGGCGTCCTGAACACTGAAGCTTTCTTT. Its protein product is CASRQGVLNTEAFF.

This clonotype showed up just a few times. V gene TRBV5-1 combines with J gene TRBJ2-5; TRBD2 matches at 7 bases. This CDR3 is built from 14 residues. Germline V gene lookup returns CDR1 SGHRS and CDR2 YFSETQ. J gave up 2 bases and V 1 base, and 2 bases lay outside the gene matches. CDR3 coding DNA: TGCGCCAGCAGCTTGACTAGCGTGCAAGAGACCCAGTACTTC. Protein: CASSLTSVQETQYF.

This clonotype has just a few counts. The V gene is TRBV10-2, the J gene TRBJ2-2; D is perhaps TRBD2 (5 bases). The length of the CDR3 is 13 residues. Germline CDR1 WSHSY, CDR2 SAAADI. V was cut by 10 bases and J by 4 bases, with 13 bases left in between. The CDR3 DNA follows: TGCGCCATTTACGGGAAGGGCACCGGGGAGCTGTTTTTT. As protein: CAIYGKGTGELFF.

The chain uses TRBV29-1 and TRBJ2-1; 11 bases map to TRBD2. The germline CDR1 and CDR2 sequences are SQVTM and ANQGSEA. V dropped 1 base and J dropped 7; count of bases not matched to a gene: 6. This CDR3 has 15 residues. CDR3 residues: CSVEGLAGGMNEQFF. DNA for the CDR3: TGCAGCGTTGAAGGGCTAGCGGGAGGAATGAATGAGCAGTTCTTC.

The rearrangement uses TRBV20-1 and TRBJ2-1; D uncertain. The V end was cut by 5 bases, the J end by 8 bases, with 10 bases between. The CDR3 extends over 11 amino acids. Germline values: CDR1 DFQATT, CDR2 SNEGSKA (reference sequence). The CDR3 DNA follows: TGCAGTGCTGGACCTTACGATGAGCAGTTCTTC. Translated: CSAGPYDEQFF.

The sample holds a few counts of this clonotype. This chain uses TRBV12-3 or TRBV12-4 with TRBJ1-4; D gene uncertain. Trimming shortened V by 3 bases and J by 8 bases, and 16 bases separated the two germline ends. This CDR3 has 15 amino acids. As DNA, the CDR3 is TGTGCCAGCAGTTTTTCTGGGTTAAGGAGGGAAAAACTGTTTTTT. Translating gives CASSFSGLRREKLFF.

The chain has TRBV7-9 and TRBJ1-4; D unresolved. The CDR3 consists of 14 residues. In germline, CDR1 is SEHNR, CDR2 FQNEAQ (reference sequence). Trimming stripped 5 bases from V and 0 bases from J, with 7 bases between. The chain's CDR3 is CASSPGATNEKLFF. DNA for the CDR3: TGTGCCAGCAGCCCTGGGGCAACTAATGAAAAACTGTTTTTT.

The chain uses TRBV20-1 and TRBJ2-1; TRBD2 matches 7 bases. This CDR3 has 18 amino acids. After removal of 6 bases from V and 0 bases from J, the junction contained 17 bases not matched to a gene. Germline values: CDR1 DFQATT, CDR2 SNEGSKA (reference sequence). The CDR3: CSAMKTRNGGSSYNEQFF. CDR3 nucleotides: TGCAGTGCAATGAAGACTAGGAACGGGGGGAGCTCCTACAATGAGCAGTTCTTC.

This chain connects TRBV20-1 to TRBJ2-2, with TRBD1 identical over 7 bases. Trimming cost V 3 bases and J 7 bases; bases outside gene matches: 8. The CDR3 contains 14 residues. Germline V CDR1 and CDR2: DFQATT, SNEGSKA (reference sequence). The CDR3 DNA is TGCAGTGCTAGGTGGACAGGAGGTGTCGGGGAGCTGTTTTTT. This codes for CSARWTGGVGELFF.

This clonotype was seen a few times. The CDR3 nucleotides are TGCAGTGTAGGGGACCGTCGATCAGGCACTGAAGCTTTCTTT. Amino acids: CSVGDRRSGTEAFF. The chain recombines TRBV20-1 with TRBJ1-1; D may be TRBD1 (5 bases). Germline V gene data show CDR1 as DFQATT and CDR2 as SNEGSKA (reference sequence). The CDR3 contains 14 residues. Trimming shortened V by 7 bases and J by 4 bases, and 19 bases separated the two germline ends.